These 32 T cell receptor beta chains came from one sample sequenced in a study of OX40 agonist ivuxolimab in advanced cancers. Method: immunoSEQ multiplex PCR; TCRdb's copy keeps in-frame clones and lacks some. The repertoire holds roughly 80,000 clones, with roughly 85% as singletons. The sample in question was CD4+ or CD8+ T cells sorted from blood, obtained in a trial of the OX40 agonist ivuxolimab. Receptors were obtained from an adult with an advanced solid tumor such as melanoma, head and neck, liver or kidney cancer.

This chain uses TRBV10-3 with TRBJ1-5; D gene uncertain. The CDR3 has 15 amino acids. The germline V and J ends were trimmed by 2 bases and 9 bases, with 17 bases remaining between them. Germline-derived CDR1 and CDR2 are ENHRY and SYGVKD. The CDR3 bases are TGTGCCATCAGTGAGATAGGAGGGCAAAGAGGGCCCCAGCATTTT. The encoded protein is CAISEIGGQRGPQHF.

The CDR3 coding sequence is TGTGCCAGCAGCTTAGACTGGGGGGCCACGCAGTATTTT. This codes for CASSLDWGATQYF. The chain carries TRBV7-2 and TRBJ2-3, with D perhaps assigned TRBD1 or TRBD2 (6 bases each). This CDR3 has 13 residues. V lost 1 base and J lost 9, with 11 bases in between. Germline assignment: CDR1 SGHTA and CDR2 FQGNSA. Based on the CDR3 plus reference TRBV7-2 and TRBJ2-3, the full variable domain is GAGVSQSPSNKVTEKGKDVELRCDPISGHTALYWYRQSLGQGLEFLIYFQGNSAPDKSGLPSDRFSAERTGGSVSTLTIQRTQQEDSAVYLCASSLDWGATQYFGPGTRLTVL.

The V and J genes are TRBV6-6 and TRBJ2-5, with D possibly TRBD1 on 6 matching bases. From germline, CDR1 is MNHNY and CDR2 SVGAGI (reference sequence). The CDR3 length is 15 residues. Trimming stripped 4 bases from V and 5 bases from J, with 17 bases between. The CDR3 spells CASSLGLQGIETQYF. In DNA form, the CDR3 reads TGTGCCAGCAGTTTAGGTCTACAGGGAATCGAGACCCAGTACTTC.

The J gene is TRBJ2-7, the V gene TRBV5-6, with 10 bases fitting TRBD2. V gave up 2 bases and J gave up 6 bases; unmatched junction bases: 5. The CDR3 has 14 amino acids. Germline V gene lookup returns CDR1 SGHDT and CDR2 YYEEEE. DNA of the CDR3: TGTGCCAGCAGCTTTCTAGCGGGAGTGGCCGAGCAGTACTTC. This translates into CASSFLAGVAEQYF.

The chain links TRBV4-3 to TRBJ2-7; 9 bases are shared with TRBD2. The CDR3 has 14 residues. J was trimmed by 1 base and V by 4 bases; bases with no gene match: 2. Germline V gene sequence: CDR1 LGHNA, CDR2 YSLEER. The DNA for the CDR3 is TGCGCCAGCAGCCGTACTAGCGGGTCCTACGAGCAGTACTTC. Residues: CASSRTSGSYEQYF.

The chain joins TRBV15 to TRBJ2-3, with 7 bases fitting TRBD1. The germline V gene encodes CDR1 LNHNV and CDR2 YYDKDF (reference sequence). CDR3 length: 16 residues. The V segment lost 4 bases and the J segment 1 base; nucleotides outside the gene matches: 8. Written as DNA, the CDR3 is TGTGCCACCAGCACCGTCCGAGGACAGGGCACAGATACGCAGTATTTT. Protein: CATSTVRGQGTDTQYF.

Points on this clone: One end of the junction fails to match germline, which may point to a read error. The sample carries other DNA sequences with the same CDR3. This chain connects TRBV27 to TRBJ2-7, with 9 bases fitting TRBD2. There are 12 residues in the CDR3. CDR1 MNHEY and CDR2 SMNVEV come from the germline V gene (reference sequence). The CDR3 coding sequence is TGCGCCAGCAGCCGGACTAGCGCCGAGCAGTACTTC. It codes for CASSRTSAEQYF.

The V and J genes are TRBV5-1 and TRBJ2-4; D remains ambiguous. The germline V and J ends were trimmed by 0 bases and 0 bases, with 10 bases remaining between them. Germline CDR1 reads SGHRS; CDR2 reads YFSETQ. The CDR3 has 16 amino acids. CDR3 region: CASSLDFAEAKNIQYF. CDR3 nucleotide sequence: TGCGCCAGCAGCTTGGATTTTGCAGAAGCCAAAAACATTCAGTACTTC.

The chain employs TRBV14 and TRBJ1-1; tentative D call: TRBD1 (5 bases). The CDR3 runs to 14 residues. The V and J ends lost 1 base and 4 bases respectively, with 10 bases between them. The germline CDR1 and CDR2 sequences are SGHDN and FVKESK. The CDR3 is CASSQVYGGTEAFF. The CDR3 region has the DNA TGTGCCAGCAGCCAAGTGTATGGGGGCACTGAAGCTTTCTTT.

CDR3 in amino acids: CASSQQTTSGVREQYF. The CDR3 coding sequence is TGCGCCAGCAGCCAACAAACGACTAGCGGGGTCCGAGAGCAGTACTTC. This rearrangement joins TRBV4-1 to TRBJ2-7; TRBD2 matches 11 bases. V lost 2 bases to trimming and J lost 7 bases; unmatched junction nucleotides: 10. The CDR3 totals 16 residues. Germline-derived CDR1 and CDR2 are MGHRA and YSYEKL.

The chain couples TRBV7-2 to TRBJ1-1; the D is unclear. Germline V gene data show CDR1 as SGHTA and CDR2 as FQGNSA. Trimming left V 3 bases short and J 3 bases short, with 11 bases between. The CDR3 contains 14 residues. CDR3: CASSLLTEDTEAFF. The CDR3 nucleotides read TGTGCCAGCAGCTTGCTCACAGAAGACACTGAAGCTTTCTTT.

This clone was counted between two and nine times. The chain is built from TRBV6-5 and TRBJ1-1; no clear D. The CDR3 runs to 15 residues. Germline CDR1 MNHEY, CDR2 SVGAGI. The V gene lost 0 bases and the J gene lost 2 bases, with 10 bases spanning the gap. Written as DNA, the CDR3 is TGTGCCAGCAGTTACTCGTTACCCTACAACACTGAAGCTTTCTTT. Protein: CASSYSLPYNTEAFF.

This clone has a handful of counts. The rearrangement links TRBV18 to TRBJ1-6; D is unresolved. Trimming stripped 3 bases from V and 6 bases from J, with 9 bases between. CDR1 is KGHSH and CDR2 is LQKENI in the germline V gene. This CDR3 comprises 14 residues. The CDR3 coding sequence is TGTGCCAGCTCACCCCAGTGGGGTAATTCACCCCTCCACTTT. It specifies CASSPQWGNSPLHF.

The chain links TRBV7-9 to TRBJ2-1; TRBD2 matches 8 bases. Trimming at V came to 4 bases and at J to 4 bases, leaving 9 bases not matched to a gene. The CDR3 spans 16 residues. Germline V gene lookup returns CDR1 SEHNR and CDR2 FQNEAQ (reference sequence). The CDR3 nucleotides are TGTGCCAGCAGCTCCCTAGGGGCGGGGGGTTACAATGAGCAGTTCTTC. It codes for CASSSLGAGGYNEQFF.

The chain joins TRBV7-3 to TRBJ1-1; 7 bases match TRBD1. The CDR3 length is 15 residues. CDR1 and CDR2 from the germline V gene are SGHTA and FQGTGA. The junction had 11 bases not matched to a gene; V was cut back by 6 bases and J by 4 bases. The CDR3 DNA sequence: TGTGCCAGCAGTTACTATGGTGCAGGGGGCACTGAAGCTTTCTTT. Its translation: CASSYYGAGGTEAFF. Based on the CDR3 plus reference TRBV7-3 and TRBJ1-1, the full variable domain is GAGVSQTPSNKVTEKGKYVELRCDPISGHTALYWYRQSLGQGPEFLIYFQGTGAADDSGLPNDRFFAVRPEGSVSTLKIQRTERGDSAVYLCASSYYGAGGTEAFFGQGTRLTVV.

The rearrangement links TRBV5-1 to TRBJ2-5; unclear D gene. The ends were cut back, 2 bases at V and 6 bases at J, with 5 bases in the middle. The CDR3 is 11 residues long. Germline-derived CDR1 and CDR2 are SGHRS and YFSETQ. The DNA for the CDR3 is TGCGCCAGCAGCTTTGAGCAGACCCAGTACTTC. Translating gives CASSFEQTQYF. Drawing the rest from reference TRBV5-1 and TRBJ2-5, the complete variable domain is KAGVTQTPRYLIKTRGQQVTLSCSPISGHRSVSWYQQTPGQGLQFLFEYFSETQRNKGNFPGRFSGRQFSNSRSEMNVSTLELGDSALYLCASSFEQTQYFGPGTRLLVL.

V is TRBV29-1 and J is TRBJ1-6, with 7 bases matching TRBD1. Germline CDR1 and CDR2: SQVTM and ANQGSEA. The V gene end was trimmed by 3 bases and the J gene end by 13 bases; junction bases not matched to a gene: 9. The CDR3 consists of 13 residues. The CDR3 sequence: CSVEDEGAGPLHF. DNA of the CDR3: TGCAGCGTTGAGGATGAGGGGGCTGGGCCCCTCCACTTT.

V usage is TRBV4-3 and J usage is TRBJ2-5; 10 nucleotides match TRBD2. With 4 bases clipped from V and 2 bases from J, the junction kept 13 bases outside the gene matches. The CDR3 sequence is 18 residues long. Germline-derived CDR1 and CDR2 are LGHNA and YSLEER. CDR3 DNA: TGCGCCAGCAGCCTCGAAACCGGGACTAGCGACGGACAAGAGACCCAGTACTTC. Translated: CASSLETGTSDGQETQYF.

This clone was picked up one time. The chain couples TRBV5-1 to TRBJ2-3; 14 bases are a match to TRBD2. The CDR3 length is 18 residues. V shed 2 bases and J 4 bases; nucleotides not matched to a gene: 9. Germline V gene data show CDR1 as SGHRS and CDR2 as YFSETQ. CDR3 sequence: CASSFGTSGGFKADTQYF. CDR3 bases: TGCGCCAGCAGCTTCGGGACTAGCGGGGGCTTCAAGGCAGATACGCAGTATTTT.

The rearrangement joins TRBV7-6 to TRBJ2-7; D is uncertain. The CDR3 extends over 15 amino acids. Germline lookup yields CDR1 SGHVS and CDR2 FNYEAQ. V lost 5 bases and J lost 0, with 14 bases in between. In DNA, the CDR3 is TGTGCCAGCAGCCCCTCCCGCAGTAACTCCTACGAGCAGTACTTC. Amino acids: CASSPSRSNSYEQYF.

V gene TRBV11-2 combines with J gene TRBJ1-1; D call uncertain. This CDR3 spans 14 amino acids. Per the germline V gene, CDR1 is SGHAT and CDR2 is FQNNGV. The V gene lost 2 bases and the J gene lost 1 base, with 8 bases spanning the gap. The CDR3 spells CASSLRAGNTEAFF. The CDR3 bases are TGTGCCAGCAGCTTAAGGGCAGGGAACACTGAAGCTTTCTTT.

For the CDR3, the DNA is TGTGCCAGCAGCAACCTAAGGGGAGGCGAGCAGTACTTC. This sequence encodes CASSNLRGGEQYF. J is TRBJ2-7 and V is TRBV28, with D possibly matching TRBD2 (6 bases). Between the trimmed V and J ends, which lost 6 bases and 6 bases, there was a span of 15 bases. CDR3 length equals 13 residues. Per germline, CDR1 MDHEN and CDR2 SYDVKM.

The rearrangement links TRBV5-5 to TRBJ1-5; D possibly corresponds to TRBD1 (5 bases). Germline assignment: CDR1 SGHKS and CDR2 YYEKEE (reference sequence). The V end lost 1 base, the J end lost 5 bases, and 7 bases lay between the germline ends. The CDR3 loop spans 13 amino acids. CDR3 DNA: TGTGCCAGCAGCTTGTTCAGGGATCAGCCCCAGCATTTT. Residues: CASSLFRDQPQHF.

The chain recombines TRBV7-2 with TRBJ2-7; D not resolved. V lost 4 bases and J 3 bases, leaving 7 bases between the germline ends. This CDR3 region has 12 residues. Germline V gene data show CDR1 as SGHTA and CDR2 as FQGNSA. CDR3 amino acids: CASSSQLYEQYF. The CDR3 bases are TGTGCCAGCAGCTCACAGCTCTACGAGCAGTACTTC.

J is TRBJ2-1 and V is TRBV7-3; D call uncertain. CDR1 and CDR2 (germline): SGHTA, FQGTGA. Trimming removed 1 base from V and 6 bases from J, with 13 bases in between. The CDR3 is made up of 15 amino acids. This chain's CDR3 is CASSLIATHTNEQFF. For the CDR3, the DNA is TGTGCCAGCAGCTTAATAGCAACCCATACCAATGAGCAGTTCTTC.

The V and J genes are TRBV18 and TRBJ2-7; 12 bases line up with TRBD1. Looked up from germline, CDR1 is KGHSH and CDR2 is LQKENI. The CDR3 totals 15 residues. V gave up 3 bases and J gave up 2 bases; unmatched junction bases: 2. CDR3 residues: CASSPGTGGPYEQYF. Written as DNA, the CDR3 is TGTGCCAGCTCACCGGGGACAGGGGGCCCCTACGAGCAGTACTTC.

This rearrangement joins TRBV11-2 to TRBJ1-1, with D perhaps TRBD1 (6 bases). Looked up from germline, CDR1 is SGHAT and CDR2 is FQNNGV. The CDR3 sequence is 12 residues long. With 7 bases removed from V and 5 bases from J, the gap between germline ends came to 11 bases. In DNA, the CDR3 is TGTGCCAGCACCCTTCAGGGGACTGAAGCTTTCTTT. It encodes CASTLQGTEAFF.

The chain couples TRBV28 to TRBJ2-4; 7 bases map to TRBD1. Germline loops: CDR1 MDHEN, CDR2 SYDVKM. The length of the CDR3 is 15 residues. V dropped 1 base and J dropped 9; count of bases not matched to a gene: 9. In nucleotides, the CDR3 is TGTGCCAGCAGTTTATTTGACAGGGTATCTGGCATTCAGTACTTC. This translates into CASSLFDRVSGIQYF.

This clone was recorded only once. V usage is TRBV5-1 and J usage is TRBJ1-4; 12 nucleotides match TRBD1. The CDR3 is 18 residues long. Per germline, CDR1 SGHRS and CDR2 YFSETQ. The junction had 10 bases not matched to a gene; V was cut back by 4 bases and J by 3 bases. The CDR3 is CASSPGTGGLGANEKLFF. Written as DNA, the CDR3 is TGCGCCAGCAGCCCTGGGACAGGGGGCTTAGGGGCTAATGAAAAACTGTTTTTT.

The J gene is TRBJ2-5, the V gene TRBV27; D may be TRBD2 (5 bases). V dropped 6 bases and J dropped 7 bases, with 18 bases sitting between them. This CDR3 has 14 residues. The germline V gene has CDR1 MNHEY and CDR2 SMNVEV (reference sequence). CDR3 loop: CASSLRERVGTQYF. The CDR3, as DNA: TGTGCCAGCAGCCTAAGGGAGAGGGTGGGGACCCAGTACTTC.

The chain carries TRBV18 and TRBJ1-2, with D perhaps matching TRBD1 (6 bases). Germline CDR1 is KGHSH and CDR2 is LQKENI. The ends were cut back, 6 bases at V and 4 bases at J, with 12 bases in the middle. This CDR3 has 13 residues. DNA for the CDR3: TGTGCCAGCTCTCCCGACAGGCTCTATGGCTACACCTTC. It is translated as CASSPDRLYGYTF.

The chain combines TRBV2 with TRBJ1-4, with D perhaps TRBD1 (6 bases). V lost 8 bases, J lost 8 bases, and 18 bases lay in between. The germline V gene has CDR1 SNHLY and CDR2 FYNNEI. This CDR3 region has 14 residues. This chain's CDR3 is CASGMGGLGEKLFF. CDR3 nucleotide sequence: TGTGCCAGCGGAATGGGGGGGCTTGGAGAAAAACTGTTTTTT.